This T cell receptor beta chain was recorded in a study of cytomegalovirus exposure and HLA in healthy donors (dated by TCRdb to the late 2010s). In the study overall: A later analysis indicated that the 130 or so validation repertoires were generated on the platform also employed for the 670 or so repertoires of the first cohort. The aim of the study was to test whether cataloging public T cell receptors could identify signatures of past pathogen exposure. In addition to the first cohort of hundreds of subjects, a separate validation cohort of 130 or so different subjects was used. The study combined high-throughput TCR immunosequencing, statistical association of individual TCRs with disease status, and machine learning to predict cytomegalovirus infection status.

As regards this clone: Its recognized antigen is unknown. The germline gene is not matched at one end of the junction; a read error may be the cause.

Study-wide conclusions, independent of this receptor: Most TCR sequences were observed very rarely across donors, whereas some public TCRs were present in many individuals. In vitro tests confirmed that three of the cytomegalovirus-associated TCR beta chains recognize cytomegalovirus antigens. The authors suggested that the approach could potentially be generalized to other disease states and immunological phenotypes. In a later analysis, TCRs clustered in the first cohort were found to also tend to co-occur in the 120 or so validation repertoires, with about 93% of cluster scores above 0. The classifier was reported to diagnose cytomegalovirus status with high specificity and sensitivity in both the original and validation cohorts. All 130 or so repertoires were used to score co-occurrence in the validation cohort in a later analysis, because that analysis had no HLA typing for the cohort. The study listed 164 TCR beta chains as associated with cytomegalovirus.

The germline V gene (reference sequence) yields MNHNY for CDR1 and SVGAGI for CDR2. CDR3 length: 15 amino acids, cysteine to phenylalanine. Here the CDR3 DNA is all that survives: 45 bases in frame from base 1. Receptor libraries were prepared by the immunoSEQ multiplex PCR assay. The published analysis was carried out like this. A statistical classification framework was built to diagnose cytomegalovirus status from the catalog of TCR beta chain sequences. Imported from immuneACCESS, the table was reduced by TCRdb to in-frame sequences with V and J called. These copies leave out some clones; in studies compared against another copy, an unresolved V gene accounts for under half, and the cause of the remainder is not known. That table is the source of V, J and clone size, and D and trimming were worked out from the DNA. This sample comprises some 88,000 clones, 95% to 98% of them detected only once. The ten largest make up less than 0.8% of the sample.

Separate from the approximately 700-subject first cohort, the validation cohort of roughly 130 subjects was the group to which the donors belonged. The sequenced sample consisted of PBMCs. The rearranged segments are TRBV6-6 and TRBJ2-7; a weak D assignment points to TRBD1 (9 bases agree). The sequence derives from a man younger than 30 in good health and CMV-seronegative. DNA sequence: TGTGCCAGCAGTCCACTGGACAGGGGTGGGACCGGGAGGGACTTC. It translates as CASSPLDRGGTGRDF.